This T cell receptor (beta chain) was recorded in a study of T-cell memory formation after mild COVID-19. Study-wide context: TCR clusters mostly belonged to single donors.

This CDR3 has 13 amino acids. V was pared by 6 bases and J by 4 bases, with 5 bases of the junction left unmatched. Germline loops: CDR1 MNHNS, CDR2 SASEGT. TCRdb re-called the 5' RACE reads with MiXCR, one entry per CDR3 protein. The repertoire consists of more than 100,000 distinct CDR3 sequences, with about 6% occurring once and the leading ten covering roughly 2%. This clonotype appeared a few times. The antigen is undetermined. Study-level results: The CD4+ clones that contracted clustered mainly within CM and EM, and the CD8+ clones concentrated in EMRA. The SARS-CoV-2 specificity of second-wave clones reaching peak at day 37 remained unverified. Within pre-infection memory, some responding clones were found, suggesting cross-reactive memory joined.

The receptor was derived from an adult woman who had mild COVID-19 (a few samples of this study predate the infection). Cell type and time point are not known. V and J are TRBV6-1 and TRBJ1-2, with 7 positions matching TRBD1. The sequenced material came from PBMCs or a T cell subset sorted from them (not recorded which). This chain's CDR3 is CASREGQPYGYTF. The CDR3 nucleotides are TGTGCCAGCAGGGAGGGACAGCCCTATGGCTACACCTTC.